The 24 T cell receptor beta chains listed next were all sequenced from one sample in a study of blood T cell repertoires in COVID-19. Using immunoSEQ multiplex PCR, the repertoire was profiled, and TCRdb retains in-frame clones only, with some absent. The profile shows approximately 99,000 clones, 86% of them singletons. Material for sequencing was peripheral blood. Receptors originate from a woman aged 55-69 years in a cohort sampled during active or convalescent COVID-19.

This clone showed up just a few times. This chain uses TRBV6-4 with TRBJ2-1, with 16 nucleotides matching TRBD2. J gave up 0 bases and V 3 bases, and 2 bases lay outside the gene matches. The CDR3 loop spans 18 amino acids. The germline V gene has CDR1 MRHNA and CDR2 SNTAGT. The CDR3 DNA follows: TGTGCCAGCAGTGAGGGGACTAGCGGGAGGGCCTCCTACAATGAGCAGTTCTTC. As protein: CASSEGTSGRASYNEQFF.

This chain uses TRBV6-2 or TRBV6-3 with TRBJ2-3; tentatively, D is TRBD1 (5 bases). Between the trimmed V and J ends, which lost 0 bases and 2 bases, there was a span of 9 bases. The CDR3 sequence is 15 residues long. Germline CDR1 is MNHEY and CDR2 is SVGEGT. CDR3 nucleotide sequence: TGTGCCAGCAGTTACTCCCCAGGGAACACAGATACGCAGTATTTT. Its protein product is CASSYSPGNTDTQYF.

The chain carries TRBV28 and TRBJ1-5; possibly TRBD1 for D (5 bases). V lost 6 bases, J lost 5 bases, and 11 bases lay in between. Germline CDR1 reads MDHEN; CDR2 reads SYDVKM. The CDR3 spans 13 residues. The CDR3 sequence is CASRGPRDQPQHF. The CDR3 DNA reads as TGTGCCAGCAGGGGGCCCCGGGATCAGCCCCAGCATTTT. Together with reference TRBV28 and TRBJ1-5, the CDR3 gives the full variable domain: DVKVTQSSRYLVKRTGEKVFLECVQDMDHENMFWYRQDPGLGLRLIYFSYDVKMKEKGDIPEGYSVSREKKERFSLILESASTNQTSMYLCASRGPRDQPQHFGDGTRLSIL.

This chain connects TRBV2 to TRBJ2-3; TRBD2 aligns across 11 bases. CDR1 SNHLY and CDR2 FYNNEI come from the germline V gene. Losses at the gene ends were 5 bases for V and 5 bases for J; bases not matched to a gene: 12. The CDR3 covers 17 residues. The CDR3 here is CASSRRVAGGPLDTQYF. CDR3 coding DNA: TGTGCCAGCAGTAGAAGGGTAGCGGGAGGGCCGCTAGATACGCAGTATTTT.

This clone occurred once. The genes are TRBV29-1 and TRBJ2-1; 9 bases are shared with TRBD1. Germline assignment: CDR1 SQVTM and CDR2 ANQGSEA. V lost 6 bases to trimming and J lost 4 bases; unmatched junction nucleotides: 7. This CDR3 is built from 14 residues. CDR3 coding DNA: TGCAGCGTCCTTGGACAGGGGCTTTACAATGAGCAGTTCTTC. Protein: CSVLGQGLYNEQFF.

Here the CDR3 reads CASSQDRVGQGYVGELFF. The CDR3, as DNA: TGCGCCAGCAGCCAAGATCGGGTCGGGCAGGGGTACGTCGGGGAGCTGTTTTTT. This sequence joins TRBV4-1 and TRBJ2-2, with D maybe TRBD1 (6 bases). Trimming took off 0 bases at V and 7 bases at J, with 21 bases between the two ends. The CDR3 is 18 amino acids. Per germline, CDR1 MGHRA and CDR2 YSYEKL.

This rearrangement joins TRBV29-1 to TRBJ1-5; a possible D gene is TRBD1 (6 bases). The V end lost 5 bases, the J end lost 11 bases, and 16 bases lay between the germline ends. The CDR3 is made up of 12 amino acids. Germline V gene sequence: CDR1 SQVTM, CDR2 ANQGSEA. The DNA of the CDR3 is TGCAGCGTTATGGGGACACGCGGGTCCCAGCATTTT. This gives the protein CSVMGTRGSQHF.

The CDR3 region is CASSGGGNTEAFF. CDR3 nucleotide sequence: TGCGCCAGCAGTGGGGGGGGCAACACTGAAGCTTTCTTT. The genes are TRBV10-1 and TRBJ1-1, with D perhaps TRBD1 (6 bases). This CDR3 is built from 13 residues. V lost 4 bases to trimming and J lost 2 bases, with 8 bases between them. Germline CDR1 and CDR2: WNHNN and SYGVQD (reference sequence).

The genes are TRBV5-1 and TRBJ2-7; D might be TRBD1 (5 bases). Germline loops: CDR1 SGHRS, CDR2 YFSETQ. The CDR3 totals 13 residues. V was clipped by 0 bases and J by 5 bases, with 9 bases between them. In nucleotides, the CDR3 is TGCGCCAGCAGCTTGGTTAGGGGCCACGAGCAGTACTTC. Encoded protein: CASSLVRGHEQYF.

This clone was counted a single time. J is TRBJ2-3 and V is TRBV6-5; weak D call: TRBD2 (6 bases). This CDR3 has 15 residues. Trimming left V 6 bases short and J 3 bases short, with 16 bases between. Per the germline V gene, CDR1 is MNHEY and CDR2 is SVGAGI. The CDR3 coding sequence is TGTGCCAGCAGGGCCCGGGGGAAGGGGACAGATACGCAGTATTTT. Translation gives CASRARGKGTDTQYF.

The chain links TRBV5-1 to TRBJ2-5, with D possibly matching TRBD1 (5 bases). In germline, CDR1 is SGHRS, CDR2 YFSETQ. V was pared by 0 bases and J by 5 bases, with 14 bases between. The CDR3 loop spans 15 amino acids. CDR3 amino acids: CASSLESGRSETQYF. The CDR3 DNA sequence: TGCGCCAGCAGCTTGGAATCAGGGCGGTCGGAGACCCAGTACTTC.

The chain links TRBV7-9 to TRBJ1-1, with 8 bases identical to TRBD1. The germline V gene encodes CDR1 SEHNR and CDR2 FQNEAQ (reference sequence). V shed 3 bases and J 6 bases; nucleotides not matched to a gene: 3. This CDR3 region has 13 residues. CDR3 sequence: CASSLTGAAEAFF. The CDR3 nucleotides read TGTGCCAGCAGCTTGACAGGGGCGGCTGAAGCTTTCTTT. Looking up the rest from reference TRBV7-9 and TRBJ1-1 gives the full variable domain: DTGVSQNPRHKITKRGQNVTFRCDPISEHNRLYWYRQTLGQGPEFLTYFQNEAQLEKSRLLSDRFSAERPKGSFSTLEIQRTEQGDSAMYLCASSLTGAAEAFFGQGTRLTVV.

This CDR3 reads CASSRAGGPGDEQFF. The CDR3 region has the DNA TGTGCCAGCAGCAGAGCGGGGGGGCCAGGCGATGAGCAGTTCTTC. The chain is built from TRBV2 and TRBJ2-1, with TRBD2 matching 10 bases. J lost 8 bases, V lost 6 bases, and 10 bases had no gene match. Germline assignment: CDR1 SNHLY and CDR2 FYNNEI. The CDR3 consists of 15 residues.

CDR3 sequence: CSAREAATQYF. Here the CDR3 DNA reads TGCAGTGCTAGAGAGGCGGCTACGCAGTACTTC. The chain links TRBV20-1 to TRBJ2-7; no firm D call. The V end was cut by 0 bases, the J end by 9 bases, with 9 bases between. The CDR3 is made up of 11 amino acids. Per germline, CDR1 DFQATT and CDR2 SNEGSKA (reference sequence).

This clone has only a few counts. The chain employs TRBV3-1 (or the pseudogene TRBV3-2) and TRBJ1-1, with TRBD1 as a possible D gene (5 bases). This CDR3 comprises 14 residues. Per the germline V gene, CDR1 is LGHDT and CDR2 is YNNKEL (reference sequence). V was pared by 1 base and J by 2 bases, with 8 bases between. In DNA form, the CDR3 reads TGTGCCAGCAGCCAAGTTAGGGGTAACACTGAAGCTTTCTTT. It specifies CASSQVRGNTEAFF.

This clone was recorded a few times. V gene TRBV10-2 combines with J gene TRBJ1-1; 7 bases agree with TRBD1. Germline V gene sequence: CDR1 WSHSY, CDR2 SAAADI. J lost 3 bases, V lost 5 bases, and 3 bases had no gene match. The CDR3 sequence is 13 residues long. The DNA for the CDR3 is TGCGCCAGCAGTCGGCAGGGGGACACTGAAGCTTTCTTT. Translation: CASSRQGDTEAFF.

The chain links TRBV13 to TRBJ2-1, with 10 bases identical to TRBD2. The V segment lost 5 bases and the J segment 2 bases; nucleotides outside the gene matches: 6. The CDR3 spans 16 residues. Germline-derived CDR1 and CDR2 are PRHDT and FYEKMQ (reference sequence). The CDR3 here is CASSPPSGSPYNEQFF. In DNA form, the CDR3 reads TGTGCCAGCAGCCCCCCTAGCGGGAGTCCCTACAATGAGCAGTTCTTC.

This clone appeared once. This chain connects TRBV11-3 to TRBJ2-3; 15 bases agree with TRBD2. There are 18 residues in the CDR3. Per the germline V gene, CDR1 is SGHNT and CDR2 is YENEEA. V lost 5 bases, J lost 0 bases, and 6 bases stayed unmatched. The CDR3 here is CASSLGTSGGQSTDTQYF. The DNA of the CDR3 is TGTGCCAGCAGCCTCGGGACTAGCGGGGGGCAAAGCACAGATACGCAGTATTTT.

V and J are TRBV7-2 and TRBJ2-7; 13 nucleotides align to TRBD2. CDR3 length: 16 residues. V lost 1 base to trimming and J lost 2 bases; unmatched junction nucleotides: 2. From germline, CDR1 is SGHTA and CDR2 FQGNSA. The CDR3 coding sequence is TGTGCCAGCAGCTTAGGGGGACTAGCGGGGACCTACGAGCAGTACTTC. This encodes CASSLGGLAGTYEQYF.

The table lists this clone with a few counts. The chain joins TRBV7-9 to TRBJ2-3; 7 bases line up with TRBD2. With 3 bases clipped from V and 8 bases from J, the junction kept 8 bases outside the gene matches. Germline lookup yields CDR1 SEHNR and CDR2 FQNEAQ (reference sequence). The CDR3 is 14 residues long. This chain's CDR3 is CASSFRPRERTQYF. The CDR3 DNA is TGTGCCAGCAGCTTTCGGCCGCGGGAGCGTACGCAGTATTTT.

This clone was recorded only once. V is TRBV5-1 and J is TRBJ2-5; 8 nucleotides agree with TRBD1. The CDR3 is 15 amino acids. Looked up from germline, CDR1 is SGHRS and CDR2 is YFSETQ. V was pared by 4 bases and J by 0 bases, with 5 bases of the junction left unmatched. The CDR3 DNA sequence: TGCGCCAGCAGCGGGGGACAGGTCAACCAAGAGACCCAGTACTTC. Its protein is CASSGGQVNQETQYF.

The V and J genes are TRBV7-3 and TRBJ2-1; possibly TRBD1 for D (6 bases). Germline V lookup: CDR1 SGHTA, CDR2 FQGTGA. V was trimmed by 2 bases and J by 5 bases, leaving 19 bases between them. The CDR3 is 17 residues long. CDR3 DNA: TGTGCCAGCAGCTTAGTCTACTCCAGGGGCAGAGACAATGAGCAGTTCTTC. Its protein product is CASSLVYSRGRDNEQFF.

In its sample, this clone was seen once. The chain recombines TRBV7-3 with TRBJ1-2; 7 bases are shared with TRBD1. This CDR3 has 14 residues. Germline-derived CDR1 and CDR2 are SGHTA and FQGTGA. V was pared by 5 bases and J by 5 bases, with 8 bases of the junction left unmatched. The CDR3 DNA reads TGTGCCAGCAGCCTGAACAGGGGTGGTTATGGCTACACCTTC. It encodes CASSLNRGGYGYTF. Filled out from reference TRBV7-3 and TRBJ1-2, the complete variable domain reads GAGVSQTPSNKVTEKGKYVELRCDPISGHTALYWYRQSLGQGPEFLIYFQGTGAADDSGLPNDRFFAVRPEGSVSTLKIQRTERGDSAVYLCASSLNRGGYGYTFGSGTRLTVV.

The sample holds one count of this clone. The V call is TRBV7-2, the J call TRBJ1-5, with D possibly matching TRBD1 (6 bases). Between the trimmed V and J ends, which lost 1 base and 4 bases, there was a span of 11 bases. CDR1 and CDR2 (germline): SGHTA, FQGNSA. The CDR3 consists of 15 residues. The CDR3 protein is CASSLDRAINQPQHF. The CDR3 DNA reads as TGTGCCAGCAGCTTAGACAGGGCAATAAATCAGCCCCAGCATTTT.